This TCR beta chain was retrieved from a study of T cells after yellow fever vaccination. Across the whole study: Preparation of the low-cell-number fractions used SMART-Seq v4 Ultra Low Input. General study results and limits: Contaminants from the bulk population, in the form of abundant clonotypes, could be found in FACS-sorted repertoires. CD4 and CD8 compartments shared a small share of clonotypes.

This clonotype appeared many times. Its antigen remains unknown. Germline CDR1 and CDR2: MDHEN and SYDVKM. With 2 bases removed from V and 1 base from J, the gap between germline ends came to 12 bases. This CDR3 contains 17 residues. 5'RACE template switching added a universal primer site and UMIs to TCR cDNA. TCRdb processed the 5' RACE reads anew with MiXCR; each CDR3 protein has one entry. Seen here are some 130,000 distinct CDR3 sequences, 5% to 8% observed once, and the top ten hold approximately 0.61%. The TCR originated in a man younger than 45 who received the YFV17D yellow fever vaccine. The rearrangement joins TRBV28 to TRBJ2-6, with D possibly being TRBD1 (6 bases). Sequenced here: CD4+ T cells sorted from PBMCs, sampled 10 days after the yellow fever booster vaccination. CDR3 region: CASSLAGTLSGANVLTF. CDR3 DNA: TGTGCCAGCAGTTTAGCAGGGACATTATCTGGGGCCAACGTCCTGACTTTC. The entire variable domain, with the rest obtained from reference TRBV28 and TRBJ2-6, is as follows: DVKVTQSSRYLVKRTGEKVFLECVQDMDHENMFWYRQDPGLGLRLIYFSYDVKMKEKGDIPEGYSVSREKKERFSLILESASTNQTSMYLCASSLAGTLSGANVLTFGAGSRLTVL.